This T cell receptor (beta chain) originates from a study of response to subunit inactivated influenza vaccine. The V gene lost 7 bases and the J gene lost 0 bases, with 13 bases spanning the gap. The CDR3 totals 15 residues. Germline V gene sequence: CDR1 MNHEY, CDR2 SMNVEV (reference sequence). TCRdb fed the RT-PCR reads into MiXCR, producing one record per CDR3 protein. This table has hundreds of thousands of distinct CDR3 sequences, approximately 21% appearing once. Study-wide findings and caveats: New T cells are recruited in small numbers by each seasonal influenza vaccination, according to the authors' suggestion.

This clonotype was seen more than once but under ten times. Its antigen is currently unknown. The starting material was PBMCs from blood, obtained roughly 20 months after vaccination. The V and J genes are TRBV27 and TRBJ2-1; no clear D. The clonotype comes from a man aged 50-75 years who received an inactivated influenza vaccine. The CDR3 DNA follows: TGTGCCAGCACCCGTGGCGTAAGCTCCTACAATGAGCAGTTCTTC. It specifies CASTRGVSSYNEQFF.